This T cell receptor (beta chain) originates from a study of cytomegalovirus exposure and HLA in healthy donors. Points from the study as a whole: Indistinguishable V segments, including TRBV6-2 and TRBV6-3, were excluded. Sequencing had likely introduced a cluster of highly shared sequence variants as an artifact. HLA alleles were associated with 15,000 to 20,000 TCR beta sequences in a later analysis at 0.05 false discovery rate.

The PCR employed 60 Vbeta primers together with 13 Jbeta primers. Clones were read by immunoSEQ multiplex PCR, and TCRdb kept only the in-frame ones, dropping some. The sample consists of some 110,000 clones, around 80% of them appearing once. The CDR3 extends over 15 amino acids. V lost 7 bases to trimming and J lost 0 bases, with 13 bases between them. CDR1 and CDR2 from the germline V gene are MGHDK and SYGVNS. For this clone: Its antigen is not known.

The sequence derives from an older woman in good health and CMV-seropositive. The chain couples TRBV25-1 to TRBJ1-3; D gene uncertain. Specimen: PBMCs. This CDR3 is CASTPIGFSGNTIYF. The CDR3 coding sequence is TGTGCCAGCACTCCCATCGGGTTCTCTGGAAACACCATATATTTT.